This T cell receptor beta chain stems from a study of shared clonotypes between healthy human individuals. Data came from immunoSEQ multiplex PCR; TCRdb stores just in-frame clones and leaves some out. The table records a few million clones, under 95% of them present only once. In regard to this clone: The same CDR3 arises from other DNA sequences in this sample as well.

There are 12 residues in the CDR3. Deletions cut 4 bases from V and 0 bases from J, with 2 bases between. Per the germline V gene, CDR1 is SGDLS and CDR2 is YYNGEE. The chain couples TRBV9 to TRBJ1-3; the D is unclear. The sample taken for sequencing was naive CD4+ T cells from PBMCs. Subset here: CD45RA+ positively selected. The receptor comes from a man in his late teens or twenties in good health. Some clones in this sample may be carry-over from other donors' samples. The CDR3 protein is CASSHSGNTIYF. As DNA, the CDR3 is TGTGCCAGCAGCCACTCTGGAAACACCATATATTTT.